The sequence of this T cell receptor (beta chain) was determined in a study of T cells after yellow fever vaccination. Overall study results and limits: Among primary-vaccination clones, most reappeared after the booster, at around 97% for CD4 and approximately 88% for CD8. FACS-sorted repertoires could harbor abundant contaminating bulk-population clonotypes. The secondary T-cell response peaked on day 5, not day 15, but was weaker.

Only a few counts were recorded for this clonotype. What it binds is not known. Per germline, CDR1 LGHNA and CDR2 YNFKEQ. V was trimmed by 6 bases and J by 4 bases, leaving 12 bases between them. The CDR3 totals 13 residues. TCR cDNA, made by 5'RACE template switching, carried an added universal primer site and UMIs. In TCRdb, the 5' RACE reads were re-called with MiXCR into one record per CDR3 protein. The profile shows around 310,000 distinct CDR3 sequences, over 8% of them singletons. The source of this sequence is a man aged 18-30 years who received the YFV17D yellow fever vaccine. The rearrangement links TRBV4-2 to TRBJ1-2; unclear D gene. This material consisted of PBMCs, taken on the day of the first yellow fever vaccination. As DNA, the CDR3 is TGTGCCAGCAGAGGCGAGGGCGCCTATGGCTACACCTTC. It is translated as CASRGEGAYGYTF.